Shown below are 8 T cell receptor beta chains from a single sample sequenced in a study of T-cell reconstitution after alpha-beta-depleted transplantation in children (dated by TCRdb to 2016 to 2018). Library preparation employed PCR. Sequenced on an Illumina HiSeq 2500. To normalize quantification of the TCRbeta repertoire, the TCR libraries were built with molecular barcoding that relied on unique molecular identifiers. Starting from the raw public reads, TCRdb applied fastp trimming at Q25, assembled clones with MiXCR and retained in-frame beta chains. CDR3 protein duplicates are merged, each entry listing the most common genes and DNA. This sample lists 280,000 or so distinct CDR3 sequences; 11% were detected once. The ten largest account for less than 25% of the sample. Interpreted using the paper, the treatment or condition label stands for: allogeneic hematopoietic cell transplantation with graft depleted of TCRalphabeta T cells and CD19 B cells.

The sequenced sample was peripheral blood, obtained 180 days after TCRalphabeta/CD19-depleted stem cell transplant. The receptors come from a male patient aged 2 to 10 who had a stem cell transplant for chronic granulomatous disease, so the T cells may come from the graft donor.

In the case of this clonotype: A read error may be the cause here, since a much bigger clone is one base away. The genes are TRBV7-9 and TRBJ1-2; TRBD1 is a possible D gene (5 bases). The V end was cut by 8 bases, the J end by 5 bases, with 24 bases between. Looked up from germline, CDR1 is SEHNR and CDR2 is FQNEAQ (reference sequence). CDR3 length equals 16 residues. This chain's CDR3 is CASSSSIIGGEYGYTF. For the CDR3, the DNA is TGTGCCAGCTCGTCTTCGATAATTGGAGGGGAGTATGGCTACACCTTC. Complete variable domain (other parts from reference TRBV7-9 and TRBJ1-2): DTGVSQNPRHKITKRGQNVTFRCDPISEHNRLYWYRQTLGQGPEFLTYFQNEAQLEKSRLLSDRFSAERPKGSFSTLEIQRTEQGDSAMYLCASSSSIIGGEYGYTFGSGTRLTVV.

This clonotype showed up many times. The gene calls are TRBV4-2 and TRBJ2-4, with a tentative D call TRBD2 (6 bases). Trimming removed 0 bases from V and 5 bases from J, with 14 bases in between. Germline V gene data show CDR1 as LGHNA and CDR2 as YNFKEQ. CDR3 length: 16 residues. For the CDR3, the DNA is TGTGCCAGCAGCCAAGATCCCCATTCGGGGGAAAACATTCAGTACTTC. Translation: CASSQDPHSGENIQYF.

Regarding this clonotype: Sequence at one end of the junction differs from germline and may be a read error. This rearrangement joins TRBV4-2 to TRBJ1-2, with a weak D call TRBD1 (6 bases). The CDR3 totals 14 residues. Germline-derived CDR1 and CDR2 are LGHNA and YNFKEQ. In nucleotides, the CDR3 is TGTGCCAACAGCCAAGGGCAGGGGAACTATGGCTACACCTTC. It encodes CANSQGQGNYGYTF.

This clonotype has a count of ten or more. This chain connects TRBV20-1 to TRBJ1-2, with unresolved D. V was cut by 0 bases and J by 8 bases, with 10 bases left in between. Per the germline V gene, CDR1 is DFQATT and CDR2 is SNEGSKA (reference sequence). CDR3 length: 12 residues. The CDR3 bases are TGCAGTGCTAGAGAGCGGTCTTGGGGCTACACCTTC. Its protein product is CSARERSWGYTF.

This clonotype was detected ten times or more. The chain couples TRBV12-3 or TRBV12-4 to TRBJ2-1; maybe TRBD2 (7 bases). The CDR3 loop spans 15 amino acids. V lost 10 bases to trimming and J lost 7 bases, with 23 bases between them. The CDR3 sequence is CATNTKGGGRNEQFF. In DNA, the CDR3 is TGTGCCACCAACACAAAGGGGGGAGGGAGGAATGAGCAGTTCTTC.

This clonotype turned up a few times. V and J are TRBV12-3 or TRBV12-4 and TRBJ2-5; D is unclear. There are 15 residues in the CDR3. The germline V and J ends were trimmed by 5 bases and 3 bases, with 16 bases remaining between them. In DNA, the CDR3 is TGTGCCAGCAGTCCTTCGGGTAGCACAGAAGAGACCCAGTACTTC. Protein product: CASSPSGSTEETQYF.

This clonotype came up many times. The chain uses TRBV7-9 and TRBJ1-2; 12 bases map to TRBD1. This CDR3 is built from 17 residues. Germline V lookup: CDR1 SEHNR, CDR2 FQNEAQ (reference sequence). With 2 bases clipped from V and 7 bases from J, the junction kept 11 bases outside the gene matches. Here the CDR3 DNA reads TGTGCCAGCAGCTTAAGTGGGACAGGGGGCGCTCTTGGTGGCTACACCTTC. Protein sequence: CASSLSGTGGALGGYTF.

This clonotype was counted at least ten times. The chain carries TRBV6-5 and TRBJ1-5; the D is unclear. Trimming shortened V by 2 bases and J by 8 bases, and 10 bases separated the two germline ends. Germline CDR1 reads MNHEY; CDR2 reads SVGAGI. The CDR3 has 13 residues. CDR3 DNA: TGTGCCAGCAGTTACGGTGTCCGTGAGCCCCAGCATTTT. This sequence encodes CASSYGVREPQHF.